These 9 T cell receptor beta chains share one sample of origin, sequenced in a study of T cells in Graves' hyperthyroidism and ophthalmopathy. TCR beta CDR3 sequences were amplified from RNA transcripts. HTBI primers were used for first-round RT-PCR of the TCR CDR3. TCRdb itself ran the multiplex PCR reads through MiXCR, one entry per CDR3 protein. The table records roughly 250,000 distinct CDR3 sequences, approximately 15% of them present only once. The material sequenced was blood. The source is a woman between 35 and 50 years old with Graves' hyperthyroidism that later progressed to Graves' ophthalmopathy.

This clonotype was seen many times. The gene calls are TRBV2 and TRBJ1-4; weak D call: TRBD1 (6 bases). The V gene lost 6 bases and the J gene lost 7 bases, with 24 bases spanning the gap. Germline V gene data show CDR1 as SNHLY and CDR2 as FYNNEI. This CDR3 spans 17 amino acids. CDR3: CASSKGGTLTTGEKLFF. CDR3 in DNA: TGTGCCAGCAGCAAGGGCGGGACACTAACTACCGGTGAAAAACTGTTTTTT.

The chain combines TRBV20-1 with TRBJ2-1; tentative D call: TRBD2 (6 bases). CDR1 and CDR2 (germline): DFQATT, SNEGSKA (reference sequence). The CDR3 spans 12 residues. Trimming took 3 bases from V and 10 from J, leaving 13 bases between them. The CDR3 DNA reads TGCAGTGCTAGCCCGGGAGCGGCGGAGCAGTTCTTC. Encoded protein: CSASPGAAEQFF.

The chain combines TRBV7-9 with TRBJ1-1; possibly TRBD1 for D (6 bases). The germline V gene encodes CDR1 SEHNR and CDR2 FQNEAQ (reference sequence). V lost 3 bases, J lost 0 bases, and 11 bases lay in between. The CDR3 runs 15 residues. CDR3 sequence (DNA): TGTGCCAGCAGCTTGTCAGGGGATATGAACACTGAAGCTTTCTTT. It translates to CASSLSGDMNTEAFF.

This chain joins TRBV6-2 or TRBV6-3 and TRBJ2-7; no clear D gene. CDR3 size: 13 residues. Germline V CDR1 and CDR2: MNHEY, SVGEGT. Trimming left V 3 bases short and J 3 bases short, with 9 bases between. The CDR3 region is CASSYLGNYEQYF. DNA of the CDR3: TGTGCCAGCAGTTATCTAGGGAACTACGAGCAGTACTTC.

At least ten counts were recorded for this clonotype. J is TRBJ2-1 and V is TRBV28; 14 nucleotides agree with TRBD2. The CDR3 extends over 19 amino acids. Germline V CDR1 and CDR2: MDHEN, SYDVKM. Germline trimming cut 1 base from V and 7 bases from J; bases unmatched to any gene: 12. CDR3 sequence reads: CASSLSPRTSGRLGNEQFF. The CDR3 DNA is TGTGCCAGCAGTTTATCCCCCCGGACTAGCGGGAGGTTGGGGAATGAGCAGTTCTTC.

This clonotype was counted many times. This chain uses TRBV5-1 with TRBJ2-1, with 7 bases aligning to TRBD1. The length of the CDR3 is 14 residues. Germline trimming cut 2 bases from V and 3 bases from J; bases unmatched to any gene: 2. CDR1 and CDR2 (germline): SGHRS, YFSETQ. CDR3 amino acids: CASSFPGGYNEQFF. DNA of the CDR3: TGCGCCAGCAGCTTCCCAGGGGGCTACAATGAGCAGTTCTTC.

This clonotype has a count of ten or more. This rearrangement joins TRBV15 to TRBJ2-5; D gene unclear. Deletions cut 1 base from V and 4 bases from J, with 7 bases between. Germline V CDR1 and CDR2: LNHNV, YYDKDF (reference sequence). This CDR3 has 13 amino acids. The CDR3 here is CATSRGPSETQYF. The CDR3 coding sequence is TGTGCCACCAGCAGAGGACCCTCAGAGACCCAGTACTTC.

This clonotype was recorded many times. The V gene is TRBV2, the J gene TRBJ2-3, with D possibly TRBD2 on 6 matching bases. Germline V lookup: CDR1 SNHLY, CDR2 FYNNEI. The CDR3 length is 15 residues. Deletions cut 6 bases from V and 4 bases from J, with 17 bases between. The DNA for the CDR3 is TGTGCCAGCAGGCGGCGGCGGGACGAGCCAGATACGCAGTATTTT. Its protein is CASRRRRDEPDTQYF.

The chain recombines TRBV5-1 with TRBJ2-7; a possible D gene is TRBD1 (5 bases). In germline, CDR1 is SGHRS, CDR2 YFSETQ. Trimming removed 3 bases at V and 4 bases at J, with 14 bases between. The CDR3 is 14 residues long. DNA for the CDR3: TGCGCCAGCAGCTCCCAGGGCTCCGCGTACGAGCAGTACTTC. It translates to CASSSQGSAYEQYF.